This TCR beta chain was sequenced in a study of Ad26.COV2.S vaccination and SARS-CoV-2 variants. Study-level information: The study gave Ad26.COV2.S intramuscularly, once or twice 56 days apart. Study-wide points: Participants given vaccine showed non-spike TCR breadth similar to that of placebo recipients.

On this clone itself: Its antigen remains unidentified.

Trimming removed 8 bases from V and 4 bases from J, with 14 bases in between. The CDR3 spans 13 residues. Germline lookup yields CDR1 LNHDA and CDR2 SQIVND (reference sequence). Measured with immunoSEQ multiplex PCR; TCRdb has only the in-frame clones, and not every one. The sample lists about 350,000 clones, approximately 86% occurring once. Treatment reported: some 20 received Ad26.COV2.S at low or high dose, single or two shots; 5 received placebo; per-sample allocation not given. Vaccine and placebo recipients were sampled on day 63 after the first injection. Based in Boston, the donor was an adult of 18-55 years.

This material consisted of peripheral blood, taken in a trial of Ad26.COV2.S vaccine versus placebo. V usage is TRBV19 and J usage is TRBJ1-1; perhaps TRBD1 as D (5 bases). This TCR came from a person between 18 and 59 years old who received the Ad26.COV2.S COVID-19 vaccine or a placebo. CDR3 amino acids: CASVRVGVTEAFF. The CDR3 DNA reads TGTGCCAGTGTCAGGGTAGGTGTCACTGAAGCTTTCTTT.